This T cell receptor beta chain comes out of a study of cytomegalovirus exposure and HLA in healthy donors. Notes on the study in general: In a later analysis, several top co-occurrence clusters appeared linked to parvovirus B19, influenza, CMV and Epstein-Barr virus. Later analysis demonstrated an association between a missense DCLRE1C variant and TCR beta V- and J-gene trimming. Cytomegalovirus status was reportedly diagnosed by the classifier with high specificity and sensitivity.

The CDR3 extends over 16 amino acids. Germline V lookup: CDR1 MDHEN, CDR2 SYDVKM. The V and J ends lost 7 bases and 0 bases respectively, with 15 bases between them. Note on this clone: Its target is not known.

The PCR had 60 Vbeta and 13 Jbeta primers. TCRdb keeps only in-frame clones here, not all; method: immunoSEQ multiplex PCR. The sample records around 140,000 clones, 87% being singletons. V usage is TRBV28 and J usage is TRBJ2-2; TRBD2 is a possible D gene (5 bases). Sequencing was performed on PBMCs. This TCR was recovered from a woman aged 30 to 39 in good health and CMV-seronegative. The CDR3 spells CASIPSGATNTGELFF. Here the CDR3 DNA reads TGTGCCAGCATCCCAAGCGGAGCCACGAACACCGGGGAGCTGTTTTTT.